What follows describes a single TCR beta chain. In germline, CDR1 is SGHRS, CDR2 YFSETQ. Trimming cost V 4 bases and J 7 bases; bases outside gene matches: 11. The length of the CDR3 is 16 residues. In the original workflow: The assay estimated nucleated cells by amplifying reference gene primers. TCRdb keeps only in-frame clones here, not all; method: immunoSEQ multiplex PCR. Clonal size and the V and J genes are those of that table, whereas D and trimming came from the DNA. This sample has about 100,000 clones, with around 90% found just once. The sample is drawn from a study of blood T cell repertoires in COVID-19. Study as a whole: The study drew acute and convalescent COVID-19 samples from the United States, Italy and Spain. T cells, B-cell-depleted T cells, or PBMCs supplied cDNA or gDNA.

This chain connects TRBV5-1 to TRBJ1-4, with TRBD1 matching over 9 bases. This TCR came from a woman aged 60-75 years with acute or convalescent COVID-19. Sequenced sample: peripheral blood. The CDR3 region has the DNA TGCGCCAGCAGCCCGGACGGGACAGGGTTGGGTGAAAAACTGTTTTTT. It translates to CASSPDGTGLGEKLFF.